The 18 T cell receptor beta chains below all came from one sample that was sequenced in a study of STAT3 mutations in large granular lymphocyte leukemia. Antigens for these TCRs are unknown. Repertoires were generated with immunoSEQ multiplex PCR, while TCRdb's copy carries only in-frame clones and drops some. The table shows roughly 3,500 clones, with around 46% occurring only once. Overall study results and limits: Every T-LGLL patient had at least one immunodominant TCRbeta clonotype.

The sample taken for sequencing was peripheral blood mononuclear cells. The receptors were gathered from a man aged 50-59 years with T-cell large granular lymphocyte leukemia. Some clones in this sample may be carry-over from other donors' samples.

This chain links TRBV30 with TRBJ1-3; D not certain. The length of the CDR3 is 13 residues. CDR1 and CDR2 from the germline V gene are GTSNPN and SVGIG (reference sequence). The CDR3 here is CAVTEMPGNTIYF. CDR3 nucleotide sequence: TGTGCTGTAACGGAGATGCCTGGAAACACCATATATTTT.

The chain combines TRBV6-5 with TRBJ1-1; no definite D call. This CDR3 is built from 11 residues. V lost 10 bases and J lost 5, with 11 bases in between. Germline V gene sequence: CDR1 MNHEY, CDR2 SVGAGI. The CDR3 region is CAIGRGTEAFF. CDR3 DNA: TGTGCCATCGGGCGCGGTACTGAAGCTTTCTTT.

This clone showed up just once. The CDR3 loop reads CASSLQGYTEAFF. DNA for the CDR3: TGTGCCAGCTCACTCCAGGGATACACTGAAGCTTTCTTT. V and J are TRBV18 and TRBJ1-1, with D maybe TRBD1 (5 bases). The V end lost 4 bases, the J end lost 3 bases, and 9 bases lay between the germline ends. Per germline, CDR1 KGHSH and CDR2 LQKENI. The CDR3 spans 13 residues.

The rearrangement joins TRBV5-6 to TRBJ1-5; D is unresolved. CDR3 length: 13 amino acids. V dropped 3 bases and J dropped 0 bases, with 4 bases sitting between them. Germline CDR1 is SGHDT and CDR2 is YYEEEE. The CDR3 spells CASSWASNQPQHF. DNA for the CDR3: TGTGCCAGCAGCTGGGCTAGCAATCAGCCCCAGCATTTT.

The sample holds a few counts of this clone. The rearrangement links TRBV6-5 to TRBJ2-7, with D tentatively TRBD1 (6 bases). V was trimmed by 7 bases and J by 3 bases, leaving 16 bases between them. The CDR3 length is 14 residues. Germline loops: CDR1 MNHEY, CDR2 SVGAGI. The CDR3 DNA reads TGTGCCAGCACCCAAAGGGACACTATCTACGAGCAGTACTTC. This sequence encodes CASTQRDTIYEQYF.

In this sample, this clone turned up a few times. This sequence joins TRBV25-1 and TRBJ1-6; D unresolved. This CDR3 is 16 amino acids long. CDR1 is MGHDK, CDR2 SYGVNS, per germline. V shed 4 bases and J shed 3 bases, with 13 bases lying between them. CDR3 loop: CASSVSRTVYNSPLHF. The CDR3 region has the DNA TGTGCCAGCAGTGTCAGCAGGACCGTCTATAATTCACCCCTCCACTTT.

This clone was seen a few times. The J gene is TRBJ2-7, the V gene TRBV29-1, with 8 bases aligning to TRBD1. Germline V lookup: CDR1 SQVTM, CDR2 ANQGSEA. Unmatched junction bases numbered 6, after V lost 3 bases and J lost 2 bases. The CDR3 covers 14 residues. DNA of the CDR3: TGCAGCGTTGAGGGGGACAGGCTACCCTACGAGCAGTACTTC. Translated: CSVEGDRLPYEQYF.

This clone has more than one count but fewer than ten. This rearrangement joins TRBV9 to TRBJ1-2; no clear D. V was cut by 4 bases and J by 4 bases, with 8 bases left in between. This CDR3 has 12 amino acids. CDR1 is SGDLS and CDR2 is YYNGEE in the germline V gene. Here the CDR3 reads CASSSKSYGYTF. CDR3 nucleotides: TGTGCCAGCAGCTCCAAGAGCTATGGCTACACCTTC.

This clone was counted between two and nine times. V usage is TRBV5-4 and J usage is TRBJ2-7, with a possible D match to TRBD2 (6 bases). CDR3 length: 14 amino acids. Germline CDR1 SGHNT, CDR2 YYREEE (reference sequence). With 2 bases removed from V and 4 bases from J, the gap between germline ends came to 13 bases. This CDR3 is CASSLVADVYEQYF. CDR3 sequence (DNA): TGTGCCAGCAGCTTAGTAGCGGATGTGTACGAGCAGTACTTC. Full variable domain (rest looked up from reference TRBV5-4 and TRBJ2-7): ETGVTQSPTHLIKTRGQQVTLRCSSQSGHNTVSWYQQALGQGPQFIFQYYREEENGRGNFPPRFSGLQFPNYSSELNVNALELDDSALYLCASSLVADVYEQYFGPGTRLTVT.

The chain links TRBV28 to TRBJ1-2; TRBD1 is a possible D gene (5 bases). The CDR3 extends over 14 amino acids. Trimming took 1 base from V and 4 from J, leaving 10 bases between them. Looked up from germline, CDR1 is MDHEN and CDR2 is SYDVKM. The CDR3, as DNA: TGTGCCAGCAGTTTATTGCCAGGGCCCTATGGCTACACCTTC. This codes for CASSLLPGPYGYTF.

Here the CDR3 DNA reads TGTGCCAGCAGCCCAAACATTGGGGCTAACTATGGCTACACCTTC. This translates into CASSPNIGANYGYTF. This chain links TRBV7-9 with TRBJ1-2; D not certain. The CDR3 spans 15 residues. V gave up 5 bases and J gave up 0 bases, with 13 bases separating them. The V gene's germline CDR1 is SEHNR and CDR2 FQNEAQ (reference sequence).

The genes are TRBV7-9 and TRBJ2-3; D remains unclear. V was trimmed by 5 bases and J by 0 bases, leaving 12 bases between them. CDR3 length: 15 residues. Germline V gene data show CDR1 as SEHNR and CDR2 as FQNEAQ (reference sequence). Here the CDR3 DNA reads TGTGCCAGCAGCCTTCAGGCTGTGAGCACAGATACGCAGTATTTT. As protein: CASSLQAVSTDTQYF.

This clone turned up a few times. J is TRBJ2-7 and V is TRBV5-1; D call uncertain. V shed 1 base and J shed 6 bases, with 11 bases lying between them. Germline loops: CDR1 SGHRS, CDR2 YFSETQ. There are 13 residues in the CDR3. The CDR3 DNA reads as TGCGCCAGCAGCTTGCAACAGATTAGCGAGCAGTACTTC. It yields the protein CASSLQQISEQYF.

This clone was observed a few times. The J gene is TRBJ2-5, the V gene TRBV5-1, with 16 bases aligning to TRBD2. Germline V CDR1 and CDR2: SGHRS, YFSETQ. With 5 bases clipped from V and 3 bases from J, the junction kept 4 bases outside the gene matches. The CDR3 is 16 residues long. The CDR3, as DNA: TGCGCCAGCAGGTCCGGGACTAGCGGGAGGGAAGAGACCCAGTACTTC. This encodes CASRSGTSGREETQYF.

V usage is TRBV5-1 and J usage is TRBJ2-6; possibly TRBD1 for D (5 bases). The CDR3 has 14 residues. Per the germline V gene, CDR1 is SGHRS and CDR2 is YFSETQ. The V end was cut by 2 bases, the J end by 3 bases, with 6 bases between. The CDR3 DNA follows: TGCGCCAGCAGCTTCAGGGTTGGGGCCAACGTCCTGACTTTC. Amino acid sequence: CASSFRVGANVLTF.

This clone is labeled as medium-sized (0.01 to 0.1%). This chain connects TRBV27 to TRBJ2-1, with D unclear. Germline lookup yields CDR1 MNHEY and CDR2 SMNVEV (reference sequence). The CDR3 has 13 amino acids. Trimming stripped 6 bases from V and 0 bases from J, with 6 bases between. CDR3 sequence (DNA): TGTGCCAGCAGCCCCAACTCCTACAATGAGCAGTTCTTC. This codes for CASSPNSYNEQFF.

This sequence joins TRBV5-6 and TRBJ1-2; D possibly corresponds to TRBD1 (6 bases). V lost 0 bases, J lost 6 bases, and 15 bases lay in between. This CDR3 is 15 amino acids long. The germline V gene encodes CDR1 SGHDT and CDR2 YYEEEE. The CDR3 loop reads CASSLDRAEPHGYTF. The CDR3, as DNA: TGTGCCAGCAGCTTGGACAGGGCAGAACCTCATGGCTACACCTTC. The entire variable domain, with the rest obtained from reference TRBV5-6 and TRBJ1-2, is as follows: DAGVTQSPTHLIKTRGQQVTLRCSPKSGHDTVSWYQQALGQGPQFIFQYYEEEERQRGNFPDRFSGHQFPNYSSELNVNALLLGDSALYLCASSLDRAEPHGYTFGSGTRLTVV.

The genes are TRBV7-9 and TRBJ2-5; D is unresolved. V lost 2 bases and J lost 4, with 8 bases in between. The CDR3 loop spans 13 amino acids. CDR1 and CDR2 (germline): SEHNR, FQNEAQ (reference sequence). The DNA of the CDR3 is TGTGCCAGCAGCTTAATTTCGGGAGAGACCCAGTACTTC. Translation: CASSLISGETQYF.